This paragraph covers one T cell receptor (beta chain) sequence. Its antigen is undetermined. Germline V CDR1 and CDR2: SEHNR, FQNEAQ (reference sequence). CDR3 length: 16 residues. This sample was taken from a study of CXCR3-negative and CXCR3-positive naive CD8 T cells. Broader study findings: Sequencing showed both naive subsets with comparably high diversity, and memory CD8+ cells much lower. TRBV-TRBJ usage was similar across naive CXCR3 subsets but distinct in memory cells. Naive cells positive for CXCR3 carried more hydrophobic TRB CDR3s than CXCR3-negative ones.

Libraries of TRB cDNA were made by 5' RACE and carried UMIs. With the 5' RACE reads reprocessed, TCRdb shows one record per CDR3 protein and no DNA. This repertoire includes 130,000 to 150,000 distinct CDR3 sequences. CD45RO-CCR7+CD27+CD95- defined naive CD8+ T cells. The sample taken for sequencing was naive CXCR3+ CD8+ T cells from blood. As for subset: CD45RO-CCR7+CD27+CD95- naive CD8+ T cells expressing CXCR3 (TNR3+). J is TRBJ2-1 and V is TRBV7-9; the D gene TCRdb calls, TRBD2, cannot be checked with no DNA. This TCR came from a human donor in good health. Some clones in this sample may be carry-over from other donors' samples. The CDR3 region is CASSRPEGLLVFEQFF.